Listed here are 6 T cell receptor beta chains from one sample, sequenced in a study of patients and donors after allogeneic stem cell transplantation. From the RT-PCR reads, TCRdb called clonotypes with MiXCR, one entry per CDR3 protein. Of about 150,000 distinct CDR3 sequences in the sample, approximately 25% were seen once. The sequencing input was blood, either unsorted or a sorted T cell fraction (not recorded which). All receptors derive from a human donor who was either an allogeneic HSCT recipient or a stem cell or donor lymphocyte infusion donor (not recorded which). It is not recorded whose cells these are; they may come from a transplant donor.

As DNA, the CDR3 is TGTGCCAGCAGTTTGAGGCAGGTCACTGAAGCTTTCTTT. Translation gives CASSLRQVTEAFF. This sequence joins TRBV12-3 or TRBV12-4 and TRBJ1-1, with unresolved D. Deletions cut 3 bases from V and 4 bases from J, with 9 bases between. The CDR3 extends over 13 amino acids.

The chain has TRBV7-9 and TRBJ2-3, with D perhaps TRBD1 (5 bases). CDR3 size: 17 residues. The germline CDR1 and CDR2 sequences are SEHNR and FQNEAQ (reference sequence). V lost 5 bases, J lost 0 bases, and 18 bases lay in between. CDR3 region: CASSPAQGSKSTDTQYF. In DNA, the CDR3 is TGTGCCAGCAGCCCAGCCCAGGGATCAAAAAGCACAGATACGCAGTATTTT.

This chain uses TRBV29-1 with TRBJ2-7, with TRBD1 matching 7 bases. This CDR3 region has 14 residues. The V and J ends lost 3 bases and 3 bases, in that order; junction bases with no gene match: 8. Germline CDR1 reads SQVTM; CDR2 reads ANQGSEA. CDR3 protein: CSVDPTGSLYEQYF. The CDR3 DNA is TGCAGCGTTGACCCGACAGGGAGCCTCTACGAGCAGTACTTC.

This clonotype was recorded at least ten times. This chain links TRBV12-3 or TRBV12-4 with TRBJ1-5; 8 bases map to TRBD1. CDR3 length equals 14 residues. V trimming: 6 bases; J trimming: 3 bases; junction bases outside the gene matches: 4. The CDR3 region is CASSPGQVNQPQHF. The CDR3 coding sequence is TGTGCCAGCAGCCCGGGACAGGTCAATCAGCCCCAGCATTTT.

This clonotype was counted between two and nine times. The CDR3 reads CSAFEETSFYEQYF. CDR3 nucleotide sequence: TGCAGTGCTTTCGAAGAGACCTCCTTCTACGAGCAGTACTTC. This chain links TRBV20-1 with TRBJ2-7, with D unresolved. Trimming left V 5 bases short and J 3 bases short, with 17 bases between. There are 14 residues in the CDR3. Germline V lookup: CDR1 DFQATT, CDR2 SNEGSKA (reference sequence).

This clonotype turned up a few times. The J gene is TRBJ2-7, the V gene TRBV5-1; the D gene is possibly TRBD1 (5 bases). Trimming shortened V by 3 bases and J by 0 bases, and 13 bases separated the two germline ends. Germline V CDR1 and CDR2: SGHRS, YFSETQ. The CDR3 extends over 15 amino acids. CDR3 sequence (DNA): TGCGCCAGCAGCTCGATTCCAACAGGCTCCTACGAGCAGTACTTC. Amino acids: CASSSIPTGSYEQYF. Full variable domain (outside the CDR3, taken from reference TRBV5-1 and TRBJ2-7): KAGVTQTPRYLIKTRGQQVTLSCSPISGHRSVSWYQQTPGQGLQFLFEYFSETQRNKGNFPGRFSGRQFSNSRSEMNVSTLELGDSALYLCASSSIPTGSYEQYFGPGTRLTVT.